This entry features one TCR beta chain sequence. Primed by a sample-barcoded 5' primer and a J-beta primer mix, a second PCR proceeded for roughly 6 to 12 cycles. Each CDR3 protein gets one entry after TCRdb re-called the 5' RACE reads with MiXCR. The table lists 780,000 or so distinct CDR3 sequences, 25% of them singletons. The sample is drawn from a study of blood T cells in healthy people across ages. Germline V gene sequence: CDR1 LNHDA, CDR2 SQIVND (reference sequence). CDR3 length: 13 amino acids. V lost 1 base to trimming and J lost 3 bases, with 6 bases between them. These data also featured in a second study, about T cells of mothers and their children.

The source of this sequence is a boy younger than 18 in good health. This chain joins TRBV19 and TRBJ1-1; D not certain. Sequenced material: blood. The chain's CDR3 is CASSIARHTEAFF. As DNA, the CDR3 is TGTGCCAGTAGTATAGCCCGACACACTGAAGCTTTCTTT.